Below are 18 T cell receptor beta chains sequenced from a single sample in a study of CD8 T cells in Susac syndrome. Random hexamers were used to reverse transcribe an amount of about 0.45 to 1 ug RNA. TCRdb reprocessed the immunoSEQ multiplex PCR reads via MiXCR and lists one record per CDR3 protein. The data contain 250,000 to 300,000 distinct CDR3 sequences, 89% of them singletons. The sequenced sample was CD8+ T cells from PBMCs. The receptor set was obtained from a human donor with multiple sclerosis.

This clonotype showed up just a few times. This sequence joins TRBV28 and TRBJ2-5; D gene ambiguous. The ends were cut back, 1 base at V and 2 bases at J, with 5 bases in the middle. The CDR3 has 13 amino acids. Germline CDR1 MDHEN, CDR2 SYDVKM. The CDR3 reads CASSLYAQETQYF. The CDR3 bases are TGTGCCAGCAGTTTATACGCTCAAGAGACCCAGTACTTC. The full variable domain, rest sourced from reference TRBV28 and TRBJ2-5, is DVKVTQSSRYLVKRTGEKVFLECVQDMDHENMFWYRQDPGLGLRLIYFSYDVKMKEKGDIPEGYSVSREKKERFSLILESASTNQTSMYLCASSLYAQETQYFGPGTRLLVL.

The chain joins TRBV7-9 to TRBJ2-3; D gene ambiguous. Trimming shortened V by 2 bases and J by 2 bases, and 17 bases separated the two germline ends. Germline CDR1 and CDR2: SEHNR and FQNEAQ (reference sequence). The CDR3 is made up of 17 amino acids. CDR3 sequence reads: CASSLHPGGVPTDTQYF. Here the CDR3 DNA reads TGTGCCAGCAGCTTACATCCCGGCGGAGTGCCCACAGATACGCAGTATTTT.

This clonotype was picked up one time. The genes are TRBV15 and TRBJ2-5; D perhaps matches TRBD2 (6 bases). This CDR3 is built from 14 residues. Germline V gene lookup returns CDR1 LNHNV and CDR2 YYDKDF (reference sequence). With 3 bases removed from V and 5 bases from J, the gap between germline ends came to 13 bases. CDR3 in DNA: TGTGCCACCAGCAGTGCTGGGACTCTGGAGACCCAGTACTTC. It encodes CATSSAGTLETQYF.

The chain couples TRBV7-9 to TRBJ2-1, with 8 bases that match TRBD2. V gave up 2 bases and J gave up 8 bases; unmatched junction bases: 11. Looked up from germline, CDR1 is SEHNR and CDR2 is FQNEAQ (reference sequence). The CDR3 is 16 amino acids. The CDR3 reads CASSLFWSGGEDEQFF. CDR3 DNA: TGTGCCAGCAGCTTATTTTGGTCCGGGGGGGAGGATGAGCAGTTCTTC.

The chain combines TRBV11-2 with TRBJ2-1, with TRBD2 as a possible D gene (5 bases). Germline CDR1 and CDR2: SGHAT and FQNNGV. V was clipped by 5 bases and J by 1 base, with 21 bases between them. This CDR3 is built from 18 residues. CDR3: CASSPGRPVAWSYNEQFF. In DNA, the CDR3 is TGTGCCAGCAGCCCAGGTCGTCCCGTAGCGTGGTCCTACAATGAGCAGTTCTTC.

The rearrangement links TRBV20-1 to TRBJ1-4; the D gene is possibly TRBD1 (5 bases). The germline gives CDR1 DFQATT, CDR2 SNEGSKA (reference sequence). Trimming cost V 5 bases and J 4 bases, with 14 bases left between them. The CDR3 has 14 residues. The CDR3 protein is CSAGTGTDNEKLFF. CDR3 sequence (DNA): TGCAGTGCTGGAACGGGGACGGATAATGAAAAACTGTTTTTT.

This clonotype was detected only a few times. The rearrangement joins TRBV28 to TRBJ2-7, with 8 bases that match TRBD1. This CDR3 has 15 residues. V lost 2 bases and J lost 5; bases outside the gene matches: 8. Germline CDR1 and CDR2: MDHEN and SYDVKM. CDR3 in DNA: TGTGCCAGCAGTTTAGATTCAGGGGGCAGGGACGAGCAGTACTTC. Protein sequence: CASSLDSGGRDEQYF.

V is TRBV5-6 and J is TRBJ2-2; 7 nucleotides agree with TRBD1. The germline V gene encodes CDR1 SGHDT and CDR2 YYEEEE. The length of the CDR3 is 13 residues. The V segment lost 4 bases and the J segment 9 bases; nucleotides outside the gene matches: 6. The CDR3 DNA follows: TGTGCCAGCAGCGACGCGACAGGGCGGGAGCTGTTTTTT. It codes for CASSDATGRELFF.

The chain carries TRBV27 and TRBJ1-4; no clear D. This CDR3 spans 12 amino acids. Trimming stripped 3 bases from V and 7 bases from J, with 6 bases between. Looked up from germline, CDR1 is MNHEY and CDR2 is SMNVEV (reference sequence). CDR3 in amino acids: CASSLSGEKLFF. CDR3 coding DNA: TGTGCCAGCAGTTTGTCGGGTGAAAAACTGTTTTTT.

The chain employs TRBV30 and TRBJ2-1, with TRBD2 identical over 7 bases. Germline CDR1 GTSNPN, CDR2 SVGIG (reference sequence). Trimming cost V 0 bases and J 10 bases; bases outside gene matches: 9. This CDR3 comprises 14 residues. In nucleotides, the CDR3 is TGTGCCTGGAGTGTTTTGCGGGAGCCACGGGAGCAGTTCTTC. Amino acids: CAWSVLREPREQFF.

CDR3 in amino acids: CASSLVAGGLTGELFF. The CDR3 region has the DNA TGTGCCAGCAGTTTAGTAGCGGGAGGTCTCACCGGGGAGCTGTTTTTT. The rearrangement uses TRBV27 and TRBJ2-2; 10 bases fit TRBD2. The CDR3 consists of 16 residues. Germline loops: CDR1 MNHEY, CDR2 SMNVEV (reference sequence). The V segment lost 2 bases and the J segment 4 bases; nucleotides outside the gene matches: 4.

V gene TRBV14 combines with J gene TRBJ1-3; no reliable D call. The germline V gene encodes CDR1 SGHDN and CDR2 FVKESK. With 6 bases removed from V and 0 bases from J, the gap between germline ends came to 12 bases. The CDR3 loop spans 15 amino acids. The CDR3 nucleotides read TGTGCCAGCAGTTACTTTGGCTCCTCTGGAAACACCATATATTTT. It translates to CASSYFGSSGNTIYF.

The J gene is TRBJ1-2, the V gene TRBV7-9; possibly TRBD1 for D (5 bases). CDR1 and CDR2 (germline): SEHNR, FQNEAQ (reference sequence). The V gene lost 5 bases and the J gene lost 4 bases, with 14 bases spanning the gap. The length of the CDR3 is 14 residues. DNA of the CDR3: TGTGCCAGCAGCGGCAGTGGGACCCCCTATGGCTACACCTTC. As protein: CASSGSGTPYGYTF. The variable domain in full, completed from reference TRBV7-9 and TRBJ1-2, reads DTGVSQNPRHKITKRGQNVTFRCDPISEHNRLYWYRQTLGQGPEFLTYFQNEAQLEKSRLLSDRFSAERPKGSFSTLEIQRTEQGDSAMYLCASSGSGTPYGYTFGSGTRLTVV.

The chain has TRBV12-3 or TRBV12-4 and TRBJ2-1, with 8 bases lining up with TRBD1. CDR3 size: 12 residues. The junction had 5 bases not matched to a gene; V was cut back by 5 bases and J by 11 bases. CDR3 sequence: CASSPQGAQQFF. The CDR3 DNA follows: TGTGCCAGCAGTCCGCAGGGGGCACAGCAGTTCTTC.

The chain carries TRBV12-3 or TRBV12-4 and TRBJ2-6, with unresolved D. With 6 bases removed from V and 0 bases from J, the gap between germline ends came to 12 bases. There are 16 residues in the CDR3. The chain's CDR3 is CASSRFLNSGANVLTF. The CDR3 region has the DNA TGTGCCAGCAGCCGGTTCCTGAACTCTGGGGCCAACGTCCTGACTTTC.

The genes are TRBV6-2 or TRBV6-3 and TRBJ2-1; the D is unclear. The germline V gene encodes CDR1 MNHEY and CDR2 SVGEGT. The CDR3 sequence is 17 residues long. The ends were cut back, 0 bases at V and 0 bases at J, with 12 bases in the middle. The CDR3 is CASSYSPLSSSYNEQFF. The DNA for the CDR3 is TGTGCCAGCAGTTACTCCCCTCTCTCGAGCTCCTACAATGAGCAGTTCTTC.

The table lists this clonotype with a count of one. The chain has TRBV12-3 or TRBV12-4 and TRBJ2-7; 7 nucleotides match TRBD1. Unmatched junction bases numbered 14, after V lost 1 base and J lost 2 bases. CDR3 size: 18 residues. The CDR3 loop is CASSLVGGALLFPYEQYF. In DNA form, the CDR3 reads TGTGCCAGCAGTTTAGTAGGGGGCGCCTTATTATTCCCCTACGAGCAGTACTTC.

The chain carries TRBV28 and TRBJ2-3; D remains unclear. CDR3 length: 14 residues. V shed 6 bases and J shed 0 bases, with 10 bases lying between them. Germline V gene sequence: CDR1 MDHEN, CDR2 SYDVKM. CDR3 in amino acids: CASSPLVSTDTQYF. Here the CDR3 DNA reads TGTGCCAGCAGCCCGCTAGTAAGCACAGATACGCAGTATTTT.